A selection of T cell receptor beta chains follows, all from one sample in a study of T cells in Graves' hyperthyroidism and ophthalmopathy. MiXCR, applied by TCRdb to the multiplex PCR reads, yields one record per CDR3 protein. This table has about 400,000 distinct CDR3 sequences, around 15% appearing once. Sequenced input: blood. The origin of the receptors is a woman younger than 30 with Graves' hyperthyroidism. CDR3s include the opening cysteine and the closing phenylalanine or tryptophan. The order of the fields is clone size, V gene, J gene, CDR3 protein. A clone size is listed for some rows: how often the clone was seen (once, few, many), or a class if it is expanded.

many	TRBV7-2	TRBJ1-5	CASSAGGQPQHF
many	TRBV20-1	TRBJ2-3	CSAKTGTSGSTDTQYF
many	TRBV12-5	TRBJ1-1	CAGGGGINTEAFF
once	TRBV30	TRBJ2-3	CAWRGEVYTDTQYF
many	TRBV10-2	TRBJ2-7	CASRERPGQGVEQYF
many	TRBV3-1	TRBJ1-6	CASSQGLQPSPLHF
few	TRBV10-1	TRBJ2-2	CASSPIGTSGRNGELFF
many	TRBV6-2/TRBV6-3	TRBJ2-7	CASSYPSTPGTSGKNSYEQYF
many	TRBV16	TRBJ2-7	CASSPYSQAYEQYF
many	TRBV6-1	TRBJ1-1	CASSDRLPLAEAFF
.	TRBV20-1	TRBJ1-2	CSARDPVTALYGYTF
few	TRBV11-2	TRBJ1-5	CASSLDGRQPQHF
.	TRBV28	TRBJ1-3	CASSGDPPRQWYSGNTIYF
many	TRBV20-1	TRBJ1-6	CSARGNQGGNSPLHF
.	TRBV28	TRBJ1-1	CASSLRVNTEALF
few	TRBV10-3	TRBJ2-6	CAISESIQPRENRGSSGANVLTF
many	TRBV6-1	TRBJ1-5	CASRPRQGADNQPQHF
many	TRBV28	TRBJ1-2	CASSFGKNYGYTF
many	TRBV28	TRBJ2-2	CASSGQANTGELFF
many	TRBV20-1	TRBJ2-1	CSARGTSGGSYNEQFF
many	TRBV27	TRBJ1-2	CASSLSMGGVGYTF
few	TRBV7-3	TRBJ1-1	CASSSGQGRAEAFF
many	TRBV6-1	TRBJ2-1	CASSAGQGGYNEQFF
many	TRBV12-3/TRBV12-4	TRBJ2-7	CASSGTPREQYF
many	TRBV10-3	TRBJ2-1	CAIRGGQRPEQFF
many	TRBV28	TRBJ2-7	CASRDGTYEQYF
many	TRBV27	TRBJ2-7	CASSATISYEQYF
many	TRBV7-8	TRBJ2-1	CASSLGPAGTYEQFF
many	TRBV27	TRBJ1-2	CASSLVAGRGGYTF
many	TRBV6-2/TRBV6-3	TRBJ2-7	CASSSPVEEQYF
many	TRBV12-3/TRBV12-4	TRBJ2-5	CASSLPGLAGVGTRETQYF
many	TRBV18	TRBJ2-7	CASSRDRGNEQYF
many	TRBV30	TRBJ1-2	CAWRRVGYTF
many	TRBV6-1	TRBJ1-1	CASRTDRAGNTEAFF
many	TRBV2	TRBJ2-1	CASSAPGTSGRAYNEQFF
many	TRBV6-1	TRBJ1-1	CASSGRDRANTEAFF
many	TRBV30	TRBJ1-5	CAWRQPGQPQHF
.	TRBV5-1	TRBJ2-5	CASSFGTEQETQYF
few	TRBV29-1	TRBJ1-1	CSVERSTNTEAFF
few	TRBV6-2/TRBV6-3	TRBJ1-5	CASSYVIGGLQPQHF
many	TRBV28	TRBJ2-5	CASSDPGGWTETQYF
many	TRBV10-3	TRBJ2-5	CAISDDRPAAETQYF
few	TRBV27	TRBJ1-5	CASRTGGQPQHF
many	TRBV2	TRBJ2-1	CASSIGQVNNEQFF
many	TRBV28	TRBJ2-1	CASSLEIAVYEQFF
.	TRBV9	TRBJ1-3	CASSARNTIYF
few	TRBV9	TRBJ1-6	CASSVTLNNSPLHF
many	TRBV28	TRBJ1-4	CASSTLSGQPATNEKLFF
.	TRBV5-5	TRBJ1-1	CASSLARVSTEAFF
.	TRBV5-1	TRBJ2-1	CASSVGWSSNEQFF
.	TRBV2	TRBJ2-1	CASGGRLAGGNNEQFF
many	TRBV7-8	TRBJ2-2	CASSSNRGRANTGELFF
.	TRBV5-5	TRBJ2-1	CASSRTGLAGANNEQFF
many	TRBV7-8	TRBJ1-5	CASSLDTPGNQPQHF
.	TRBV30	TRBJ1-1	CAWNTRGYGTEAFF
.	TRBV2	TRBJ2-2	CASRATGIIPRTGELLF
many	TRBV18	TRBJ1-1	CASSPQRNTEAFF